The rows below give T cell receptor beta chains drawn from one sample of a study of T-cell memory formation after mild COVID-19. TCRdb itself ran the 5' RACE reads through MiXCR, one entry per CDR3 protein. The sample has roughly 120,000 distinct CDR3 sequences; 15% to 20% are singletons. The sample comprised PBMCs or a T cell subset sorted from them (not recorded which). The receptors shown here come from an adult woman who had mild COVID-19 (a few samples of this study predate the infection). Cell type and time point are not known. CDR3s include the opening cysteine and the closing phenylalanine or tryptophan. The D gene is left open where the match is weak. Clone size is stated in some rows and not others, as once, few, many or a class when expanded.

>.|TRBJ2-3|.|TRBV12-3/TRBV12-4
CASDKGGSTDTQYF
TGTGCCAGCGACAAGGGGGGTAGCACAGATACGCAGTATTTT
>.|TRBJ1-3|.|TRBV9
CASSVDVTGGNTIYF
TGTGCCAGCAGCGTAGACGTGACAGGAGGAAACACCATATATTTT
>.|TRBJ2-2|many|TRBV12-3/TRBV12-4
CASSLGVAGELFF
TGTGCCAGCAGCCTGGGGGTAGCCGGGGAGCTGTTTTTT
>TRBD1|TRBJ1-6|.|TRBV6-5
CASSYSDRDWSPLHF
TGTGCCAGCAGTTACTCGGACAGGGATTGGTCACCCCTCCACTTT
>TRBD2|TRBJ2-1|.|TRBV4-1
CASSQGLAETYNEQFF
TGCGCCAGCAGCCAAGGGCTAGCGGAGACCTACAATGAGCAGTTCTTC
>.|TRBJ2-5|.|TRBV7-6
CASSLNGGDQETQYF
TGTGCCAGCAGCCTTAACGGGGGTGATCAAGAGACCCAGTACTTC
>.|TRBJ2-5|.|TRBV7-7
CASSFSGGETQYF
TGTGCCAGCAGCTTCAGCGGTGGGGAGACCCAGTACTTC
>.|TRBJ1-5|.|TRBV12-3/TRBV12-4
CASSFRSNQPQHF
TGTGCCAGCAGTTTCAGGAGCAATCAGCCCCAGCATTTT
>.|TRBJ1-5|.|TRBV5-1
CASSPDPGLANQPQHF
TGCGCCAGCAGCCCCGACCCGGGGTTGGCCAATCAGCCCCAGCATTTT
>.|TRBJ2-5|few|TRBV4-1
CASSQDWQEGREGTQYF
TGCGCCAGCAGCCAAGATTGGCAGGAGGGCCGGGAAGGGACCCAGTACTTC
>.|TRBJ1-5|.|TRBV3-1
CASSQVDGQPQHF
TGTGCCAGCAGCCAAGTGGATGGTCAGCCCCAGCATTTT